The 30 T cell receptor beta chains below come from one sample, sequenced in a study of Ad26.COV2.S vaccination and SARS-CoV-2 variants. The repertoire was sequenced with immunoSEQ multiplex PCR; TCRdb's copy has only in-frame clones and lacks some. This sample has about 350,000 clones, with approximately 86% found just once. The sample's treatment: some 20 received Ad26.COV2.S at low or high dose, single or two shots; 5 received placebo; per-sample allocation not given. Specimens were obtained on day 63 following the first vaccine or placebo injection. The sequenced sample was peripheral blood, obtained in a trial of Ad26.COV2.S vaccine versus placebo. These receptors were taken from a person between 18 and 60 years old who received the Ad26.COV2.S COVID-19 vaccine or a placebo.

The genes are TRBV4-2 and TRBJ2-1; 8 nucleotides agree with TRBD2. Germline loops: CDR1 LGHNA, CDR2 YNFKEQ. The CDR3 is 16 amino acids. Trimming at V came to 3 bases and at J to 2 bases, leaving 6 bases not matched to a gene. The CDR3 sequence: CASSQLLAVTYNEQFF. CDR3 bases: TGTGCCAGCAGCCAGTTACTAGCGGTTACCTACAATGAGCAGTTCTTC.

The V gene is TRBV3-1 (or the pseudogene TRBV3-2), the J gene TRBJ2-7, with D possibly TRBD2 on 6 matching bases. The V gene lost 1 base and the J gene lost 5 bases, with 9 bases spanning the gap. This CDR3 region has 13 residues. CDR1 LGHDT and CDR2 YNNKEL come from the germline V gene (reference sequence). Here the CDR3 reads CASSQGAGNEQYF. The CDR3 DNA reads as TGTGCCAGCAGCCAAGGGGCGGGGAACGAGCAGTACTTC.

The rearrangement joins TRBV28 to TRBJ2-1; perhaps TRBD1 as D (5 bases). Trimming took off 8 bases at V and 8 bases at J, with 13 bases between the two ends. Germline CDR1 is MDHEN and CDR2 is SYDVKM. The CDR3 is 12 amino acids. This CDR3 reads CASGAVTYEQFF. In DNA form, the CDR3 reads TGTGCCAGCGGGGCCGTTACTTATGAGCAGTTCTTC.

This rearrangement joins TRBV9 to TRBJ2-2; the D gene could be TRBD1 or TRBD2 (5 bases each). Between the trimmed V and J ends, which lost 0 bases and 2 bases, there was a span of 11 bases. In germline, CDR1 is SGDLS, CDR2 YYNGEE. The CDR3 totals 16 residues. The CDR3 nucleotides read TGTGCCAGCAGCGTAGGGGGGAGAGTAAACACCGGGGAGCTGTTTTTT. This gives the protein CASSVGGRVNTGELFF.

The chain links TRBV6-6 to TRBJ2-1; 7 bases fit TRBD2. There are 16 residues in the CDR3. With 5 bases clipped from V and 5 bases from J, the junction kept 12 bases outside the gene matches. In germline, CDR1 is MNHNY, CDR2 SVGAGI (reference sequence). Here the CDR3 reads CASSTSLLREDNEQFF. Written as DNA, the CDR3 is TGTGCCAGCAGTACCTCCTTGTTACGGGAGGACAATGAGCAGTTCTTC.

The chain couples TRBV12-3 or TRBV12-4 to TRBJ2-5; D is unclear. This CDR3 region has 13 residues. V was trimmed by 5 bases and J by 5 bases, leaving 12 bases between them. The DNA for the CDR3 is TGTGCCAGCAGTCCCGCATTAATGGAGACCCAGTACTTC. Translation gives CASSPALMETQYF.

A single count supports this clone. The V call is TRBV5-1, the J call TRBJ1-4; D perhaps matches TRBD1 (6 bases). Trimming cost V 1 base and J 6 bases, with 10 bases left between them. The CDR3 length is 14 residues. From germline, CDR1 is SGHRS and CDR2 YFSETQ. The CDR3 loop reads CASSLRGGDEKLFF. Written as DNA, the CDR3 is TGCGCCAGCAGCTTGAGAGGGGGGGATGAAAAACTGTTTTTT.

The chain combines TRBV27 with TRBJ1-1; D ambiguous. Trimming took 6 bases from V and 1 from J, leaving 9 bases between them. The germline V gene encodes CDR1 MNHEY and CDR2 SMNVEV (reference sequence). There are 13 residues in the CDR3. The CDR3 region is CASSPHANTEAFF. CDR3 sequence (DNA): TGTGCCAGCAGCCCACATGCGAACACTGAAGCTTTCTTT.

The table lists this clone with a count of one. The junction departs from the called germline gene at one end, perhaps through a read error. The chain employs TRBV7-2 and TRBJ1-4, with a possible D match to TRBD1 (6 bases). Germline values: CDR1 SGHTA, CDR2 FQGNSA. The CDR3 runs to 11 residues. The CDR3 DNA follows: TGTGCCAGCAGCACCGGGGGGGCCCGGGTTTTT. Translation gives CASSTGGARVF.

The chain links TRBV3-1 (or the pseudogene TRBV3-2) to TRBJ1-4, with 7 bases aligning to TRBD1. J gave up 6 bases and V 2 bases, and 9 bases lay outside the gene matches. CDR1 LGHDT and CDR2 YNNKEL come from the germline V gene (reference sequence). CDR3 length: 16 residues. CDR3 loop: CASSQWRTGGDEKLFF. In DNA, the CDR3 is TGTGCCAGCAGCCAATGGCGGACAGGCGGGGATGAAAAACTGTTTTTT.

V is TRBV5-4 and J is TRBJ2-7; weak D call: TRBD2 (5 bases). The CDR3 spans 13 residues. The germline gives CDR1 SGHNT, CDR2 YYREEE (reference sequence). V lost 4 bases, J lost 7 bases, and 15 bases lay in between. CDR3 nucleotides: TGTGCCAGCAGCCTGGACTCTCTGCGGGAGCAGTACTTC. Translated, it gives CASSLDSLREQYF.

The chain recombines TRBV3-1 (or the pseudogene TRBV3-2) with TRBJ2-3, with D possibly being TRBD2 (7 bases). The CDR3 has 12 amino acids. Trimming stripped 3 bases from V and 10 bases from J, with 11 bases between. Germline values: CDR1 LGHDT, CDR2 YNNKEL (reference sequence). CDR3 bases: TGTGCCAGCAGCCATACAGGGAGGGCGCAGTATTTT. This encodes CASSHTGRAQYF.

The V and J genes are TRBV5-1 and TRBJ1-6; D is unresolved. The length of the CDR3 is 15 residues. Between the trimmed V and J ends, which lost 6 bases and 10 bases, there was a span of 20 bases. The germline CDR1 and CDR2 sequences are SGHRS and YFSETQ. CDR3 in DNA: TGCGCCAGCACCAGCGGGGAAATGCTTGGCTCACCCCTCCACTTT. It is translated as CASTSGEMLGSPLHF.

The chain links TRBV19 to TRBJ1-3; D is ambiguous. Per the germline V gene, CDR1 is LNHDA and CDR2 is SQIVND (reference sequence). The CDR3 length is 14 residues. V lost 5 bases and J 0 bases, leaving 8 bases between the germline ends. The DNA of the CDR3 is TGTGCCAGTAGTCTCGACCACTCTGGAAACACCATATATTTT. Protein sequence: CASSLDHSGNTIYF.

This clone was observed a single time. CDR3 DNA sequence: TGTGCCAGCTCACCGGACGGACGAGGACGCAATCAGCCCCAGCATTTT. This translates into CASSPDGRGRNQPQHF. The chain recombines TRBV18 with TRBJ1-5; D gene unclear. There are 16 residues in the CDR3. Germline-derived CDR1 and CDR2 are KGHSH and LQKENI. The germline V and J ends were trimmed by 3 bases and 2 bases, with 14 bases remaining between them.

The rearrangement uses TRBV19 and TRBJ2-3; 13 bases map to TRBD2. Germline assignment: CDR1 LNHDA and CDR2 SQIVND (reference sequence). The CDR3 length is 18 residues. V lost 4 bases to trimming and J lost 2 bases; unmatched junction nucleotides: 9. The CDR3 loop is CASSTPGTSGNPTDTQYF. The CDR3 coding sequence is TGTGCCAGTAGTACCCCCGGGACTAGCGGGAACCCCACAGATACGCAGTATTTT.

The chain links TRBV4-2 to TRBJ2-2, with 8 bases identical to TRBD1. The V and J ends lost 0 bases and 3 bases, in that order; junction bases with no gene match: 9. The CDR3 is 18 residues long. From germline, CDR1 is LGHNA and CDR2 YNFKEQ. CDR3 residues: CASSQDRGGTGYTGELFF. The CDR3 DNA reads TGTGCCAGCAGCCAAGATCGAGGAGGGACAGGATACACCGGGGAGCTGTTTTTT.

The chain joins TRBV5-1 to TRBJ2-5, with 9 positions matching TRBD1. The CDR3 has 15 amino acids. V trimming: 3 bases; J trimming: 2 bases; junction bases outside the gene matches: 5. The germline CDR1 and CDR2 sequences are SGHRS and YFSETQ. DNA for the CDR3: TGCGCCAGCAGCTCTGGGACAGGGACTCAAGAGACCCAGTACTTC. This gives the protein CASSSGTGTQETQYF.

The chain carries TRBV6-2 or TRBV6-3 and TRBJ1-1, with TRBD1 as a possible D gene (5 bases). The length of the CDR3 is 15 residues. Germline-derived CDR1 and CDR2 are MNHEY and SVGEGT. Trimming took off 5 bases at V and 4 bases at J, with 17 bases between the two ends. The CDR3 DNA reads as TGTGCCAGCAGTCCACGCCTTAGGGGCGGCACTGAAGCTTTCTTT. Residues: CASSPRLRGGTEAFF.

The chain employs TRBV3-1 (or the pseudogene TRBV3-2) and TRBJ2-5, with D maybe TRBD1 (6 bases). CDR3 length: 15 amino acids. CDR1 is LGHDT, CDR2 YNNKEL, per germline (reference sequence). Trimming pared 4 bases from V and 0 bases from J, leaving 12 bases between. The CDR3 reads CASSLGQPYQETQYF. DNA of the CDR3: TGTGCCAGCAGCCTAGGACAGCCGTACCAAGAGACCCAGTACTTC.

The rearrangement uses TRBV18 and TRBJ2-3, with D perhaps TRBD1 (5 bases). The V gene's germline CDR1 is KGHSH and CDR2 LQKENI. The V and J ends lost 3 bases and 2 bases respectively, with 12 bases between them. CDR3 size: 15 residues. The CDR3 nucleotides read TGTGCCAGCTCACCTCAGGACACCTTCACAGATACGCAGTATTTT. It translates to CASSPQDTFTDTQYF.

The chain's CDR3 is CASSPGPTYEQYF. CDR3 DNA: TGTGCCAGCAGTCCGGGACCTACCTACGAGCAGTACTTC. V is TRBV12-3 or TRBV12-4 and J is TRBJ2-7; possibly TRBD1 or TRBD2 for D (5 bases each). V was cut by 5 bases and J by 2 bases, with 10 bases left in between. This CDR3 is 13 amino acids long.

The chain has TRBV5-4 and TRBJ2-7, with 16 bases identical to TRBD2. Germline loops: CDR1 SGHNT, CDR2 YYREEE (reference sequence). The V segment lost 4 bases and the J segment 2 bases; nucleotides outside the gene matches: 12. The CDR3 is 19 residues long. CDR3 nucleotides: TGTGCCAGCAGCCCCGGGACTAGCGGGAGGGTACCCCTTACCTACGAGCAGTACTTC. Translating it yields CASSPGTSGRVPLTYEQYF.

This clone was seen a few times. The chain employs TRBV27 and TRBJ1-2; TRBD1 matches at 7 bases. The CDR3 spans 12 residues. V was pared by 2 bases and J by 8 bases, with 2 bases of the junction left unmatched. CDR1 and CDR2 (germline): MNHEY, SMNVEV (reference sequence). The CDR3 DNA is TGTGCCAGCAGTTTAGGAGGGGGCGGCTACACCTTC. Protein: CASSLGGGGYTF.

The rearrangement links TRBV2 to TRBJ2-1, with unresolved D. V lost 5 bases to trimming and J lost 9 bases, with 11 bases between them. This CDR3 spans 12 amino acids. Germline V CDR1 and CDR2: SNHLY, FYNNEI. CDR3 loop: CASSWMLREQFF. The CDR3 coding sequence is TGTGCCAGCAGTTGGATGTTACGTGAGCAGTTCTTC.

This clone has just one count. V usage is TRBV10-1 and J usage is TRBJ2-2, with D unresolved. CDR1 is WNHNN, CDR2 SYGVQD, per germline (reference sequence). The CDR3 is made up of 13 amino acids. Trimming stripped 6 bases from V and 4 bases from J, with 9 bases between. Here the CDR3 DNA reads TGCGCCAGCAGCCGACTTACCACCGGGGAGCTGTTTTTT. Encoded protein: CASSRLTTGELFF.

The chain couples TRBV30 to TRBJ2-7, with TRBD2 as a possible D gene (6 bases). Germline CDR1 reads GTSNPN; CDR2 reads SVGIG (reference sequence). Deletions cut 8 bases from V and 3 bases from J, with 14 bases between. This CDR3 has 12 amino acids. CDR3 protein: CAASDYLYEQYF. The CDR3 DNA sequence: TGTGCCGCATCGGACTATCTCTACGAGCAGTACTTC.

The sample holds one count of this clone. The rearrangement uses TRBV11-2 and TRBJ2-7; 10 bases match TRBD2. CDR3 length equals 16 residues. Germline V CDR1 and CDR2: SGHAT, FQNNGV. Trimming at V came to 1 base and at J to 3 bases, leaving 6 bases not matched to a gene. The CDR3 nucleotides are TGTGCCAGCAGCTTAGTGGTAGCGGGGGGTTTCTACGAGCAGTACTTC. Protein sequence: CASSLVVAGGFYEQYF.

The CDR3 region is CASSLAGDRVTDTQYF. The DNA of the CDR3 is TGTGCCAGCAGCTTAGCGGGCGACAGGGTGACAGATACGCAGTATTTT. The chain employs TRBV7-9 and TRBJ2-3; 7 bases are shared with TRBD1. The V and J ends lost 0 bases and 3 bases, in that order; junction bases with no gene match: 6. The CDR3 length is 16 residues. The germline V gene has CDR1 SEHNR and CDR2 FQNEAQ (reference sequence).

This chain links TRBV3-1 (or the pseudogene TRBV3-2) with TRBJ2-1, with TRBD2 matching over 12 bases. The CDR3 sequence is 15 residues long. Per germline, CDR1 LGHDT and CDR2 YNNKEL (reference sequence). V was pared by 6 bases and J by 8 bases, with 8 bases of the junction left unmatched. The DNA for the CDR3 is TGTGCCAGCAGGCTAGCGGGGGGGCCGAGGGATGAGCAGTTCTTC. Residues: CASRLAGGPRDEQFF.